This TCR beta chain was recovered during a study of blood T cell repertoires in COVID-19. The CDR3 runs 15 residues. Germline V CDR1 and CDR2: LNHDA, SQIVND (reference sequence). V lost 3 bases to trimming and J lost 1 base, with 9 bases between them. Original handling: How many nucleated cells were present was estimated from reference gene primer amplification. Generated by immunoSEQ multiplex PCR, the TCRdb table keeps only in-frame clones and is missing some. The V and J calls and clone size were taken over from that table, and D and trimming were inferred from the DNA. This table holds about 230,000 clones, around 84% found once.

The rearrangement joins TRBV19 to TRBJ2-2, with D perhaps TRBD1 (6 bases). This sequence was found in a man aged 45-65 years with COVID-19, enrolled during active disease. Input material: peripheral blood. CDR3 amino acids: CASSIQGQNTGELFF. CDR3 DNA sequence: TGTGCCAGTAGTATCCAGGGGCAGAACACCGGGGAGCTGTTTTTT.